This paragraph reports one TCR beta chain. CDR1 and CDR2 from the germline V gene are MNHEY and SMNVEV (reference sequence). This CDR3 contains 13 residues. V lost 1 base and J 7 bases, leaving 7 bases between the germline ends. As processed by the authors: Nucleated cell counts were estimated from reference gene primer amplification. Profiled with immunoSEQ multiplex PCR; TCRdb holds only in-frame clones, not every one. D and trimming were read from the DNA, whereas the V and J calls and clone size are those reported in that table. The sample has tens of thousands of clones; 82% are singletons. This sample is part of a study of blood T cell repertoires in COVID-19. Turning to the study itself: Acute and convalescent COVID-19 samples came from the United States, Italy and Spain. The cDNA or gDNA used as material had been derived from T cells, B-cell-depleted T cells, or PBMCs.

The receptor was isolated from a man older than 75 with COVID-19, enrolled during active disease. Sequenced sample: peripheral blood. The V call is TRBV27, the J call TRBJ2-2; possible D gene TRBD2, 6 bases. In DNA form, the CDR3 reads TGTGCCAGCAGTTTATGGGGGGTCGGGGAGCTGTTTTTT. Its translation: CASSLWGVGELFF.